The rows below give T cell receptor beta chains drawn from one sample of a study of Graves' ophthalmopathy and Graves' hyperthyroidism. TCRdb called the multiplex PCR reads again in MiXCR, with one record for every CDR3 protein. The sample lists roughly 230,000 distinct CDR3 sequences; roughly a fifth were seen once. The sample consisted of peripheral blood. The receptors were sampled from a woman between 50 and 59 years old with Graves' ophthalmopathy. CDR3s include the opening cysteine and the closing phenylalanine or tryptophan. D genes are given only for firm matches. The size field is filled for only some rows; it gives once, few, many or a size class.

v_gene: TRBV7-9
abundance: many
d_gene: TRBD1
j_gene: TRBJ1-3
CDR3nt: TGTGCCAGCAGCTTGGGACAGGCGAACACCATATATTTT
CDR3aa: CASSLGQANTIYF

v_gene: TRBV2
abundance: many
d_gene: -
j_gene: TRBJ1-6
CDR3nt: TGTGCCAGCAGTGAAACTGGGGGAGGCAATTCACCCCTCCACTTT
CDR3aa: CASSETGGGNSPLHF

v_gene: TRBV6-1
abundance: -
d_gene: -
j_gene: TRBJ1-2
CDR3nt: TGTGCCAGCATCGGGGGTAGGGGCTCCTATGGCTACACCTTC
CDR3aa: CASIGGRGSYGYTF

v_gene: TRBV6-1
abundance: -
d_gene: -
j_gene: TRBJ1-1
CDR3nt: TGTGCCAGCAACCAAGGCATGAACACTGAAGCTTTCTTT
CDR3aa: CASNQGMNTEAFF

v_gene: TRBV20-1
abundance: many
d_gene: -
j_gene: TRBJ2-7
CDR3nt: TGCAGTGCCCCTCTCCGGGAGTACGAGCAGTACTTC
CDR3aa: CSAPLREYEQYF

v_gene: TRBV2
abundance: many
d_gene: TRBD1
j_gene: TRBJ2-7
CDR3nt: TGTGCCAGCGACGAGACAGGGAAGGTTAGCGAGCAGTACTTC
CDR3aa: CASDETGKVSEQYF

v_gene: TRBV20-1
abundance: many
d_gene: TRBD1
j_gene: TRBJ2-7
CDR3nt: TGCAGTGCTAGACGAACCAAGGGACAGACCTACGAGCAGTACTTC
CDR3aa: CSARRTKGQTYEQYF

v_gene: TRBV11-2
abundance: few
d_gene: TRBD2
j_gene: TRBJ2-2
CDR3nt: TGTGCCAGCAGCTTAGATTTCCTAGCGGGAGTTCAAAACACCGGGGAGCTGTTTTTT
CDR3aa: CASSLDFLAGVQNTGELFF

v_gene: TRBV5-1
abundance: many
d_gene: -
j_gene: TRBJ2-7
CDR3nt: TGCGCCAGCAGCGCCTCCTTGAGCTACGAGCAGTACTTC
CDR3aa: CASSASLSYEQYF

v_gene: TRBV6-1
abundance: -
d_gene: TRBD1
j_gene: TRBJ1-1
CDR3nt: TGTGCCAGCACCGGAGACAGGGGCACTGAAGCTTTCTTT
CDR3aa: CASTGDRGTEAFF

v_gene: TRBV20-1
abundance: many
d_gene: TRBD1
j_gene: TRBJ1-5
CDR3nt: TGCAGTGCTGCTAATCCAGGGGGCATGGGACAGCCCCAGCATTTT
CDR3aa: CSAANPGGMGQPQHF

v_gene: TRBV19
abundance: many
d_gene: -
j_gene: TRBJ1-5
CDR3nt: TGTGCCACCAAGGGGATCTCGGGCAATCAGCCCCAGCATTTT
CDR3aa: CATKGISGNQPQHF

v_gene: TRBV3-1
abundance: many
d_gene: TRBD2
j_gene: TRBJ2-5
CDR3nt: TGTGCCAGCAGCCAAATGATGAGCGGGACTGAAGAGACCCAGTACTTC
CDR3aa: CASSQMMSGTEETQYF

v_gene: TRBV7-8
abundance: -
d_gene: TRBD2
j_gene: TRBJ2-5
CDR3nt: TGTGCCAGCAGCTTATCACGTACTGGGACTAGGGTTGGAGAGACCCAGTACTTC
CDR3aa: CASSLSRTGTRVGETQYF

v_gene: TRBV14
abundance: many
d_gene: -
j_gene: TRBJ1-2
CDR3nt: TGTGCCAGCAGCCACGGAGCCGGGAATAACTATGGCTACACCTTC
CDR3aa: CASSHGAGNNYGYTF

v_gene: TRBV2
abundance: -
d_gene: -
j_gene: TRBJ2-5
CDR3nt: TGTGCCAGCCTCGGCAGGCAGTACCAAGAGACCCAGTACTTC
CDR3aa: CASLGRQYQETQYF

v_gene: TRBV10-2
abundance: -
d_gene: -
j_gene: TRBJ1-1
CDR3nt: TGCGCCAGCAGTGAAAACCGACTGACAGACCCTGAAGCTTTCTTT
CDR3aa: CASSENRLTDPEAFF

v_gene: TRBV30
abundance: many
d_gene: -
j_gene: TRBJ1-2
CDR3nt: TGTGCCTGGAGTGTACAGACAGACTATGGCTACACCTTC
CDR3aa: CAWSVQTDYGYTF

v_gene: TRBV15
abundance: many
d_gene: -
j_gene: TRBJ2-7
CDR3nt: TGTGCCACCAGCAGTCAGACAGGCCCCTCCTACGAGCAGTACTTC
CDR3aa: CATSSQTGPSYEQYF

v_gene: TRBV7-6
abundance: many
d_gene: TRBD1
j_gene: TRBJ2-5
CDR3nt: TGTGCCAGCAGCTTAGCGCCGGGACAGGAGATACCGGGGAGTTGGGAGACCCAGTACTTC
CDR3aa: CASSLAPGQEIPGSWETQYF

v_gene: TRBV19
abundance: -
d_gene: -
j_gene: TRBJ2-6
CDR3nt: TGTGCCAGTACTTCCGTTTACTCTGGGGCCAACGTCCTGACTTTC
CDR3aa: CASTSVYSGANVLTF

v_gene: TRBV3-1
abundance: -
d_gene: -
j_gene: TRBJ1-2
CDR3nt: TGTGCCAGCAGCCAAGAGGGAAGCACGGCGGGTGGCTACACCTTC
CDR3aa: CASSQEGSTAGGYTF

v_gene: TRBV6-1
abundance: many
d_gene: -
j_gene: TRBJ1-3
CDR3nt: TGTGCCAGCAGCCCGGGCCGAAACACCATATATTTT
CDR3aa: CASSPGRNTIYF

v_gene: TRBV7-9
abundance: -
d_gene: -
j_gene: TRBJ2-5
CDR3nt: TGTGCCAGCAGCTTACCGAACCCAGAGACCCAGTACTTC
CDR3aa: CASSLPNPETQYF

v_gene: TRBV19
abundance: -
d_gene: TRBD1
j_gene: TRBJ1-5
CDR3nt: TGTGCCACGAAGGACAGGGGGCGGATTGAGGGTCAGCCCCAGCTTTTT
CDR3aa: CATKDRGRIEGQPQLF

v_gene: TRBV12-3/TRBV12-4
abundance: once
d_gene: TRBD1
j_gene: TRBJ1-4
CDR3nt: TGTGCCAGCAGAGATACCGGGACAGGGTATGAAAAACTGTTTTTT
CDR3aa: CASRDTGTGYEKLFF

v_gene: TRBV5-1
abundance: few
d_gene: TRBD1
j_gene: TRBJ2-3
CDR3nt: TGCGCCAGCAGCACCCGACAGGGTGATACGCAGTATTTT
CDR3aa: CASSTRQGDTQYF

v_gene: TRBV28
abundance: once
d_gene: -
j_gene: TRBJ2-2
CDR3nt: TGTGCCAGCAGTTTATCGAAGCGGGTTGTAGGCCTGGAAGGGCTGTTTTTT
CDR3aa: CASSLSKRVVGLEGLFF